Following are 18 T cell receptor beta chains from one sample sequenced in a study of T cell clonality in common variable immunodeficiency. Clones were sequenced by immunoSEQ multiplex PCR, and TCRdb holds only the in-frame ones, with some missing. The sample holds about 39,000 clones, and no clone turns up only once. The material sequenced was peripheral blood mononuclear cells. The receptors here all came from a person aged 18-70 years in good health.

This clone was detected ten times or more. The CDR3 goes on 3 residues after the read ends, and that part is filled in from the germline J gene. This sequence joins TRBV7-8 and TRBJ1-4; TRBD1 is a possible D gene (6 bases). The V gene's germline CDR1 is SGHVS and CDR2 FQNEAQ. V lost 4 bases, J lost 6 bases, and 12 bases lay in between. The CDR3 runs to 14 residues. The CDR3 loop reads CASSSDWTDEKLFF. Incomplete CDR3 DNA: TGTGCCAGCAGCTCTGACTGGACAGATGAAAAA.

The covered CDR3 bases are TGCGCCAGCAGCTTGGACAGGGGGTCGGTCAATGAG. Translation gives CASSLDRGSVNE. The full CDR3 is CASSLDRGSVNEQFF. The chain is built from TRBV5-1 and TRBJ2-1; 8 positions agree with TRBD1. Sequencing ends 3 residues short of the CDR3 end; the germline J gene provides the rest. Germline V gives CDR1 SGHRS, CDR2 YFSETQ. Trimming cost V 0 bases and J 6 bases; bases outside gene matches: 5. The CDR3 is 15 residues long. The variable domain in full, completed from reference TRBV5-1 and TRBJ2-1, reads KAGVTQTPRYLIKTRGQQVTLSCSPISGHRSVSWYQQTPGQGLQFLFEYFSETQRNKGNFPGRFSGRQFSNSRSEMNVSTLELGDSALYLCASSLDRGSVNEQFFGPGTRLTVL.

This clone has at least ten counts. This chain's CDR3 is CASSIGTGSPTDTQYF. CDR3 DNA (partial): TGTGCCAGTAGTATAGGGACAGGATCTCCCACAGATACG. The chain combines TRBV19 with TRBJ2-3, with 7 bases matching TRBD1. The CDR3 end falls 3 residues outside the read, so it is completed with the germline J gene. Germline loops: CDR1 LNHDA, CDR2 SQIVND (reference sequence). The CDR3 sequence is 16 residues long. Trimming took 1 base from V and 2 from J; bases not matched to a gene: 6.

This clone showed up many times. The CDR3 is cut off 3 residues early in the read; its end comes from the germline J gene. The chain carries TRBV20-1 and TRBJ1-2, with TRBD1 as a possible D gene (5 bases). Germline assignment: CDR1 DFQATT and CDR2 SNEGSKA (reference sequence). The CDR3 contains 15 residues. Partial CDR3 DNA: TGCAGTGCTAGTATTGGGACTAGCGGGAGAGATACC. Its protein is CSASIGTSGRDT. The complete CDR3 reads CSASIGTSGRDTYTF.

Concerning this clone itself: The CDR3 extends 3 residues past the end of the read, so its final part is completed from the germline J gene. This chain joins TRBV19 and TRBJ2-3, with a possible D match to TRBD1 (6 bases). CDR1 and CDR2 from the germline V gene are LNHDA and SQIVND (reference sequence). The CDR3 totals 17 residues. The DNA read from the CDR3 is TGTGCCAGTAGTACCCAATTGACAGGCAGAAGCAATCAGCCG. Residues: CASSTQLTGRSNQP. The CDR3 in full is CASSTQLTGRSNQPQYF.

In this sample, this clone turned up many times. The CDR3 end is not reached by the read, which stops 3 residues before it; the germline J gene fills it in. The rearrangement joins TRBV7-2 to TRBJ2-1; 14 bases align to TRBD2. J was trimmed by 8 bases and V by 3 bases; bases with no gene match: 3. The CDR3 is 15 amino acids. The germline CDR1 and CDR2 sequences are SGHTA and FQGNSA. The CDR3 region is CASSFRLAGGDEQFF. CDR3 bases read: TGTGCCAGCAGCTTCAGACTAGCGGGGGGGGATGAG.

On this clone itself: The CDR3 end falls 3 residues outside the read, so it is completed with the germline J gene. The identical CDR3 is also encoded by other nucleotide sequences in the sample. The chain uses TRBV11-3 and TRBJ2-5; perhaps TRBD1 as D (6 bases). The length of the CDR3 is 14 residues. V was trimmed by 1 base and J by 3 bases, leaving 9 bases between them. Germline assignment: CDR1 SGHNT and CDR2 YENEEA. The sequenced CDR3 bases are TGTGCCAGCAGCTTAGGGACAGCGGAAGAGACC. Protein product: CASSLGTAEET. The complete CDR3 sequence is CASSLGTAEETQYF.

The table lists this clone with a few counts. The junction shows a germline mismatch at one end, possibly a read error. The CDR3 end lies 3 residues beyond the end of the read and is filled in from the germline J gene. In the same sample, other DNA sequences code for this CDR3. The chain is built from TRBV19 and TRBJ1-3, with TRBD1 matching over 7 bases. This CDR3 is 16 amino acids long. CDR1 LNHDA and CDR2 SQIVND come from the germline V gene (reference sequence). CDR3 sequence: CASSVRGDSSGNTIYF. CDR3 DNA (partial): TGTGCCAGTAGCGTCAGGGGGGACAGCTCTGGAAACACG. The variable domain in full, with the rest retrieved from reference TRBV19 and TRBJ1-3, is DGGITQSPKYLFRKEGQNVTLSCEQNLNHDAMYWYRQDPGQGLRLIYYSQIVNDFQKGDIAEGYSVSREKKESFPLTVTSAQKNPTAFYLCASSVRGDSSGNTIYFGEGSWLTVV.

At least ten counts were recorded for this clone. The read terminates 3 residues ahead of where the CDR3 ends, so the germline J gene completes it. This sequence joins TRBV2 and TRBJ2-2; 7 bases fit TRBD2. The CDR3 contains 14 residues. CDR1 SNHLY and CDR2 FYNNEI come from the germline V gene. Unmatched junction bases numbered 6, after V lost 7 bases and J lost 4 bases. The sequenced part of the CDR3 DNA is TGTGCCAGCACAAGGCGGGAGATCACCGGGGAG. It translates to CASTRREITGE. The full CDR3 sequence reads CASTRREITGELFF.

The sample holds many counts of this clone. Read coverage stops 3 residues before the CDR3 terminus; the germline J gene supplies the remainder. The chain is built from TRBV7-3 and TRBJ2-2; 8 bases agree with TRBD1. This CDR3 region has 20 residues. Germline V gene sequence: CDR1 SGHTA, CDR2 FQGTGA. Incomplete CDR3 DNA: TGTGCCAGCAGCTTAAAGGCTGCGAGACAGGGGAGCTCCTATAATTCACCG. This sequence encodes CASSLKAARQGSSYNSP. The entire CDR3 protein is CASSLKAARQGSSYNSPLFF.

The table lists this clone with many counts. Read sequence stops 3 residues before the CDR3 end, and the germline J gene provides the missing end. The rearrangement uses TRBV7-9 and TRBJ2-2; D unclear. CDR1 SEHNR and CDR2 FQNEAQ come from the germline V gene (reference sequence). The V and J ends lost 1 base and 7 bases respectively, with 7 bases between them. The CDR3 is made up of 13 amino acids. The CDR3 here is CASSLGALGELFF. The CDR3 bases that were read are TGTGCCAGCAGCTTAGGAGCCCTCGGGGAG.

This clone was observed at least ten times. At one end, the junction sequence differs from germline, possibly due to a read error. The read finishes 3 residues shy of the CDR3 end, and the germline J gene is used to complete it. The same CDR3 arises from other DNA sequences in this sample as well. V is TRBV10-3 and J is TRBJ1-3; possibly TRBD1 for D (5 bases). The CDR3 length is 15 residues. Germline lookup yields CDR1 ENHRY and CDR2 SYGVKD. The CDR3 loop reads CAIMLTANSGNTIYF. CDR3 bases read: TGTGCCATCATGTTGACAGCAAACTCTGGAAACACG.

The CDR3 protein is CASSRRTGAGAYGYTF. Incomplete CDR3 DNA: TGTGCCAGTAGTAGACGGACAGGGGCAGGGGCCTATGGC. The V and J genes are TRBV19 and TRBJ1-2, with TRBD1 matching 9 bases. The read ends 3 residues early relative to the CDR3; the germline J gene fills the gap. CDR1 and CDR2 from the germline V gene are LNHDA and SQIVND (reference sequence). The CDR3 runs 16 residues. J was trimmed by 4 bases and V by 4 bases; bases with no gene match: 10.

Regarding this clone: The observed sequence ends 3 residues before the CDR3 terminus, with the missing tail filled in from the germline J gene. This rearrangement joins TRBV20-1 to TRBJ2-7; possibly TRBD1 for D (5 bases). CDR3 length: 14 amino acids. V lost 4 bases and J lost 2, with 15 bases in between. Germline V gene sequence: CDR1 DFQATT, CDR2 SNEGSKA (reference sequence). Incomplete CDR3 DNA: TGCAGTGCTATTACGCCCAGGGCGACCTACGAG. This codes for CSAITPRATYE. The complete CDR3 reads CSAITPRATYEQYF.

The table lists this clone with many counts. The DNA ends 3 residues before the CDR3 does, and the rest of the CDR3 is filled in from the germline J gene. This sequence joins TRBV18 and TRBJ1-2; unclear D gene. V lost 2 bases, J lost 5 bases, and 12 bases lay in between. This CDR3 has 14 residues. The V gene's germline CDR1 is KGHSH and CDR2 LQKENI. The CDR3 sequence: CASSPAGSEYGYTF. The covered CDR3 bases are TGTGCCAGCTCACCAGCGGGGTCGGAATATGGC.

The table lists this clone with many counts. The read stops 3 residues short of the end of the CDR3; the missing end is completed from the germline J gene. The chain joins TRBV2 to TRBJ2-7, with 8 bases matching TRBD1. The CDR3 loop spans 15 amino acids. The V gene's germline CDR1 is SNHLY and CDR2 FYNNEI. V shed 6 bases, J shed 2 bases, and the junction held 9 bases outside the gene matches. The sequenced CDR3 bases are TGTGCCAGCAGCGCCTCCGGGACAGGAACCTACGAG. It codes for CASSASGTGTYE. The full CDR3 protein reads CASSASGTGTYEQYF.

This clone was counted between two and nine times. The read falls 3 residues short of the CDR3 end, and the missing part is taken from the germline J gene. The genes are TRBV7-9 and TRBJ2-2; perhaps TRBD1 as D (5 bases). Germline assignment: CDR1 SEHNR and CDR2 FQNEAQ (reference sequence). This CDR3 contains 14 residues. The CDR3 protein is CASSSDMGKEKLFF. CDR3 DNA, as far as it was read: TGTGCCAGCAGCTCGGACATGGGGAAGGAAAAG. Full variable domain (rest looked up from reference TRBV7-9 and TRBJ2-2): DTGVSQNPRHKITKRGQNVTFRCDPISEHNRLYWYRQTLGQGPEFLTYFQNEAQLEKSRLLSDRFSAERPKGSFSTLEIQRTEQGDSAMYLCASSSDMGKEKLFFGEGSRLTVL.

This clone came up many times. The CDR3 goes on 3 residues after the read ends, and that part is filled in from the germline J gene. The rearrangement joins TRBV5-1 to TRBJ1-4; the D gene is possibly TRBD1 (6 bases). CDR3 length equals 14 residues. From germline, CDR1 is SGHRS and CDR2 YFSETQ. The CDR3 loop reads CASSTRDIGSPLFF. The covered CDR3 bases are TGCGCCAGCAGCACCCGGGACATTGGGTCACCA.